These 4 T cell receptor beta chains were sequenced from one sample in a study of cytomegalovirus exposure and HLA in healthy donors. PCR amplification relied on 60 Vbeta primers (plus 13 Jbeta primers). Sequencing was performed with immunoSEQ multiplex PCR; in TCRdb, only in-frame clones are kept and a portion is missing. This table holds about 190,000 clones, 65% to 80% found once. The material sequenced was PBMCs. These receptors all stem from a man younger than 45 in good health and CMV-seropositive.

The chain combines TRBV14 with TRBJ1-5; no definite D call. Germline-derived CDR1 and CDR2 are SGHDN and FVKESK. V gave up 4 bases and J gave up 5 bases, with 12 bases separating them. The CDR3 has 14 residues. The CDR3 nucleotides are TGTGCCAGCAGCCGAGTGGACGGGGATCAGCCCCAGCATTTT. Its translation is CASSRVDGDQPQHF.

This clone has only one observation. The chain is built from TRBV5-6 and TRBJ2-7; 8 nucleotides align to TRBD2. The CDR3 runs to 13 residues. CDR1 and CDR2 from the germline V gene are SGHDT and YYEEEE. V was pared by 3 bases and J by 6 bases, with 5 bases of the junction left unmatched. CDR3 loop: CASSSGGGREQYF. The CDR3 nucleotides read TGTGCCAGCAGCTCTGGCGGGGGGCGCGAGCAGTACTTC. The full variable domain, its missing parts supplied by reference TRBV5-6 and TRBJ2-7, is DAGVTQSPTHLIKTRGQQVTLRCSPKSGHDTVSWYQQALGQGPQFIFQYYEEEERQRGNFPDRFSGHQFPNYSSELNVNALLLGDSALYLCASSSGGGREQYFGPGTRLTVT.

The J gene is TRBJ1-2, the V gene TRBV27; 8 bases match TRBD1. With V trimmed by 3 bases and J by 5 bases, 8 bases remained unmatched. The CDR3 runs to 15 residues. In germline, CDR1 is MNHEY, CDR2 SMNVEV (reference sequence). The CDR3 region is CASSLTGVAGYGYTF. The CDR3 bases are TGTGCCAGCAGTTTGACAGGGGTGGCTGGGTATGGCTACACCTTC.

The V and J genes are TRBV5-5 and TRBJ2-5; 8 bases match TRBD2. The V gene end was trimmed by 0 bases and the J gene end by 1 base; junction bases not matched to a gene: 5. Germline V gives CDR1 SGHKS, CDR2 YYEKEE (reference sequence). The CDR3 contains 16 residues. The CDR3 here is CASSLVLLAGQETQYF. The CDR3 coding sequence is TGTGCCAGCAGCTTGGTCTTGCTAGCGGGCCAAGAGACCCAGTACTTC.